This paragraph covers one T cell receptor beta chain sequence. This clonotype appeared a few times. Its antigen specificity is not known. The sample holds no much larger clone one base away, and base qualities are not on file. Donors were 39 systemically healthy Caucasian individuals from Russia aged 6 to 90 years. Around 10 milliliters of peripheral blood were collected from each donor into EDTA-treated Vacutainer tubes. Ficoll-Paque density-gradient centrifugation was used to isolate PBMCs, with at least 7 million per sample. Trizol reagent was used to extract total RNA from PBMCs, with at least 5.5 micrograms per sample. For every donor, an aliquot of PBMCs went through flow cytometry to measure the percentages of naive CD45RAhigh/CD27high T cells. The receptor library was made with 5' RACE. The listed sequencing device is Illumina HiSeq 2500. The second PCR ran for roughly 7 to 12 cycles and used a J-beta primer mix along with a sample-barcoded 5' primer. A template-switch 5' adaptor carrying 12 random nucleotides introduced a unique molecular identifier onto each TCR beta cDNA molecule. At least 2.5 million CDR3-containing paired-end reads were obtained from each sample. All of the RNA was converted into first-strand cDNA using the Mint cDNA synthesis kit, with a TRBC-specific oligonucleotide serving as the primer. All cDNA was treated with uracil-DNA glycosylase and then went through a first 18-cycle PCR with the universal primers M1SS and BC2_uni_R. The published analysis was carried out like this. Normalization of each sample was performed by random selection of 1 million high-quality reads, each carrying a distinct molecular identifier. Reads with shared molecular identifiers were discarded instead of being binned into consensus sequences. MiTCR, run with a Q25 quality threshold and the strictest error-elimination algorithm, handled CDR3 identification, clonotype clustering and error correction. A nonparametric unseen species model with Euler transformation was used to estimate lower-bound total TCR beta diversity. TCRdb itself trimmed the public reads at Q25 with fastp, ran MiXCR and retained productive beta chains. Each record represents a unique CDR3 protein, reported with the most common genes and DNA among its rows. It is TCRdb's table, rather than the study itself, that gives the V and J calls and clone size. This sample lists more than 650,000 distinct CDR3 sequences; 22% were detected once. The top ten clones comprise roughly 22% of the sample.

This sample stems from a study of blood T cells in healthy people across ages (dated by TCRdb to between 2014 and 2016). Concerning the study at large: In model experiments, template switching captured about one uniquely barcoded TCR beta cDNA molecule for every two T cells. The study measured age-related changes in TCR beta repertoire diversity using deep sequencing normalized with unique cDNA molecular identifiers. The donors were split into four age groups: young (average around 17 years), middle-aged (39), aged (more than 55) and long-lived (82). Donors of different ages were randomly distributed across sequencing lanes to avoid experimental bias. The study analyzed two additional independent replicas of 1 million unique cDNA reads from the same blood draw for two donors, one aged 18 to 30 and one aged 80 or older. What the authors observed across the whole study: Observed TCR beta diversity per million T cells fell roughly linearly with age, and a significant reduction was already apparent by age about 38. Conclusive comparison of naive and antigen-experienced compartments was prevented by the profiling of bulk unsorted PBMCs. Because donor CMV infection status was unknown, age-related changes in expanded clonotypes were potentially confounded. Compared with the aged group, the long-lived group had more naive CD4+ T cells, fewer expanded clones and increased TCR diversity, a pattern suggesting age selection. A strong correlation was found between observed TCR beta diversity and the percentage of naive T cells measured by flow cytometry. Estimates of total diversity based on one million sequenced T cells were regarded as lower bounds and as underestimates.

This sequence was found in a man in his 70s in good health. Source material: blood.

The CDR3 reads as follows: CASSLDGQETQYF. The nucleotide sequence is given as TGTGCCAGCAGCTTAGATGGACAAGAGACCCAGTACTTC. This sequence uses TRBV11-3 and TRBJ2-5, with the D gene uncertain. The V end loses 0 bases and the J end loses 2 bases, and a stretch of 4 bases separates them. The CDR3 measures 13 amino acids from cysteine to phenylalanine. The CDR3 DNA has 39 bases and is translated from base 1. The germline V gene specifies SGHNT as CDR1 and YENEEA as CDR2.